This T cell receptor (beta chain) emerged from a study of CD8+CD57+ T cells in acquired aplastic anemia. The CDR3 contains 13 residues. Germline CDR1 and CDR2: SGHVS and FQNEAQ. V lost 5 bases to trimming and J lost 8 bases, with 15 bases between them. For CDR3 and TCR beta VDJ profiling, genomic DNA was the template used. MiXCR, applied by TCRdb to the reads, yields one record per CDR3 protein. The sample yields around 170,000 distinct CDR3 sequences, 55% to 70% seen once. Sample: sorted CD4+, CD8+, or CD8+CD57+ T cells (not recorded which) from PBMCs. The chain recombines TRBV7-8 with TRBJ1-1, with D perhaps TRBD1 (5 bases). The origin of this receptor is a human donor in good health. The CDR3 DNA is TGTGCCAGCAGCCCCCAGGGAAGGGGCGAAGCTTTCTTT. This gives the protein CASSPQGRGEAFF.